A selection of T cell receptor beta chains follows, all from one sample in a study of shared clonotypes between healthy human individuals. Generated by immunoSEQ multiplex PCR, the TCRdb table keeps only in-frame clones and is missing some. Of some 2.1 million clones in the sample, 95% were seen once. Input material: naive CD4+ T cells sorted from blood. Every receptor here comes from a man between 18 and 29 years old in good health. Each CDR3 is given with its conserved first and last residue. D genes are given only for firm matches. The size field is filled for only some rows; it gives once, few, many or a size class.

D gene | J gene | V gene | clone size | CDR3 DNA | CDR3 protein
- | TRBJ1-4 | TRBV28 | - | TGTGCCAGCAGTTCGGACAGCCTTGCAACTAATGAAAAACTGTTTTTT | CASSSDSLATNEKLFF
- | TRBJ1-2 | TRBV28 | once | TGTGCCAGCAGTCCTCGCCGCAACTATGGCTACACCTTC | CASSPRRNYGYTF
- | TRBJ1-5 | TRBV18 | few | TGTGCCAGCTCACAGGGGAATAGCAATCAGCCCCAGCATTTT | CASSQGNSNQPQHF
TRBD2 | TRBJ2-3 | TRBV5-4 | once | TGTGCCAGCAGTTTGACTAGCGGGGGGGCCCACGATACGCAGTATTTT | CASSLTSGGAHDTQYF
- | TRBJ2-7 | TRBV11-1 | - | TGTGCCAGCAGCTTAGGTCGCTACGAGCAGTACTTC | CASSLGRYEQYF
TRBD1 | TRBJ2-6 | TRBV6-6 | - | TGTGCCAGCACCCCGGGACAGGGGGCTGGGGCCAACGTCCTGACTTTC | CASTPGQGAGANVLTF
- | TRBJ2-3 | TRBV2 | - | TGTGCCAGCAGTGAAGCACAGCTTCCGCAGTATTTT | CASSEAQLPQYF
- | TRBJ2-1 | TRBV5-1 | - | TGCGCCAGCAGCGGGGGCCTTGGCTACAATGAGCAGTTCTTC | CASSGGLGYNEQFF
TRBD1 | TRBJ1-2 | TRBV30 | - | TGTGCCTGGAGTGTCGGGGGCAGGGGGCACGGCTACACCTTC | CAWSVGGRGHGYTF
TRBD1 | TRBJ1-6 | TRBV10-3 | once | TGTGCCAACGCGGACAGGGAGAATTCACCCCTCCACTTT | CANADRENSPLHF
- | TRBJ2-7 | TRBV19 | - | TGTGCCAGTAGTATATCTTCTAGGGGCTACGAGCAGTACTTC | CASSISSRGYEQYF
TRBD1 | TRBJ1-1 | TRBV28 | - | TGTGCCAGCACCGTGGGACAGATGAACACTGAAGCTTTCTTT | CASTVGQMNTEAFF
- | TRBJ1-4 | TRBV7-8 | - | TGTGCCAGCAGCCGTATATTAGGGACTAATGAAAAACTGTTTTTT | CASSRILGTNEKLFF
- | TRBJ1-4 | TRBV5-1 | - | TGCGCCAGCAGGAACATCCTCGGGACAACTAATGAAAAACTGTTTTTT | CASRNILGTTNEKLFF